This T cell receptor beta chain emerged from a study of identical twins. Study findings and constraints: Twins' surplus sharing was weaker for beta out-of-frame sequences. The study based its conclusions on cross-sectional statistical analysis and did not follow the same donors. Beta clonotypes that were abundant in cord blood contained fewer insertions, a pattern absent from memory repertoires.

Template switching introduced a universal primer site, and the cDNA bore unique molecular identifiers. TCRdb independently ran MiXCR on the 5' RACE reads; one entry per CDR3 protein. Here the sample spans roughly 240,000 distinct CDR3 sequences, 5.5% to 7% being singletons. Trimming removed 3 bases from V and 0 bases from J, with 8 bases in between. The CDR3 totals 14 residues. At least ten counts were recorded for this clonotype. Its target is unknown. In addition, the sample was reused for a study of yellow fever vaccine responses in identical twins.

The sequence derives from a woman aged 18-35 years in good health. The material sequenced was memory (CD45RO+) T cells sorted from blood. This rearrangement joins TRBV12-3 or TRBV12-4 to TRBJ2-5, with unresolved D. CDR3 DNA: TGTGCCAGCAGTTTTCCTGGAAACCAAGAGACCCAGTACTTC. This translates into CASSFPGNQETQYF.